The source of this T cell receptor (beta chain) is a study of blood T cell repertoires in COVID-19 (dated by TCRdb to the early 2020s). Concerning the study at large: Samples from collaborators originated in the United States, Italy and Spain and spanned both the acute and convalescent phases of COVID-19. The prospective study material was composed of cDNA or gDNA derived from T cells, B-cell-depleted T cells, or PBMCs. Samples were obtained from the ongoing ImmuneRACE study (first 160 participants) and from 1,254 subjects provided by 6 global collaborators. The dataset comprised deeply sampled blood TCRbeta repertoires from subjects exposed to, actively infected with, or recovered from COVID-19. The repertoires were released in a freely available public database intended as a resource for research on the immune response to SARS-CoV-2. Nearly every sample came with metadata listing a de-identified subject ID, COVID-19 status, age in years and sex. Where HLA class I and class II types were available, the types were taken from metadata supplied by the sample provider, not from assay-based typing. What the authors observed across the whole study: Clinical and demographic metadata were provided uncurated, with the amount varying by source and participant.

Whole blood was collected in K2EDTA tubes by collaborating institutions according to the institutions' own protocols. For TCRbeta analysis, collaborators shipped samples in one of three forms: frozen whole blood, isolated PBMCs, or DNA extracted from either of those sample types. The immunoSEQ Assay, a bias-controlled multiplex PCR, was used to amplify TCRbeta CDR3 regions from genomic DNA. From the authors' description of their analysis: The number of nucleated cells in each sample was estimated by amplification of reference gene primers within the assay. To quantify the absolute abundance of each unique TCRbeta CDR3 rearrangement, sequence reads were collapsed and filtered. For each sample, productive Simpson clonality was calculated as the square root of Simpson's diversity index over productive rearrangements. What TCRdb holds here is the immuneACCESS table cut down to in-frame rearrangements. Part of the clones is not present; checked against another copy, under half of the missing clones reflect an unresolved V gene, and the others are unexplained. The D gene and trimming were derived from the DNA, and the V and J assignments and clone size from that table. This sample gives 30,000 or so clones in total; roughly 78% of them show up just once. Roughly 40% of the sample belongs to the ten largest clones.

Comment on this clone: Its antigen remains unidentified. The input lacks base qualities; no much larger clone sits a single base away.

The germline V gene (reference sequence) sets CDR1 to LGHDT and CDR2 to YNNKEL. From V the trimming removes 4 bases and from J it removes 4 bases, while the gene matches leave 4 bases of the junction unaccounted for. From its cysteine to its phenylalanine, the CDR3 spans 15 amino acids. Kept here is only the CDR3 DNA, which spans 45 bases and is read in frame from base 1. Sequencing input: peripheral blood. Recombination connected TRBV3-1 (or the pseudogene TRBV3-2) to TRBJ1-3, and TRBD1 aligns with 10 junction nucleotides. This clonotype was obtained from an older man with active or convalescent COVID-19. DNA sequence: TGTGCCAGCAGCCCCTGGACAGGGGGAGGAAACACCATATATTTT. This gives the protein CASSPWTGGGNTIYF.